A selection of T cell receptor beta chains follows, all from one sample in a study of blood T cell repertoires in COVID-19. Libraries were prepared by immunoSEQ multiplex PCR; TCRdb keeps only in-frame clonotypes and omits some of them. The sample shows around 100,000 clones, roughly 90% of them seen only once. The sequencing sample was made of peripheral blood. The source is a man aged 25 to 40 in a cohort sampled during active COVID-19. The CDR3 runs from the conserved cysteine through the conserved F or W. A D gene is named only where the DNA matches it firmly. Rows may omit the clone size; those that give it use once, few, many or a size class.

13 | NA | TRBJ2-7 | NA | TRBV19 | CASSRGEMYEQYF | TGTGCCAGTTCAAGGGGCGAGATGTACGAGCAGTACTTC
17 | once | TRBJ2-7 | TRBD2 | TRBV18 | CASSPLFLAGSSYEQYF | TGTGCCAGCTCACCATTGTTCTTAGCGGGGAGCTCCTACGAGCAGTACTTC
14 | NA | TRBJ2-7 | NA | TRBV4-3 | CASSQNPPPDEQYF | TGCGCCAGCAGCCAAAATCCCCCTCCCGACGAGCAGTACTTC
13 | once | TRBJ1-1 | NA | TRBV6-6 | CASSYAANTEAFF | TGTGCCAGCAGTTACGCGGCGAACACTGAAGCTTTCTTT
12 | NA | TRBJ2-1 | TRBD2 | TRBV30 | CAWSPASGRMFF | TGTGCCTGGAGCCCGGCTAGCGGCCGGATGTTCTTC
15 | NA | TRBJ1-2 | NA | TRBV28 | CASSPRGSRDYGYTF | TGTGCCAGCAGCCCCAGGGGTTCGCGGGACTATGGCTACACCTTC
11 | NA | TRBJ1-1 | NA | TRBV20-1 | CSAPIAAEAFF | TGCAGTGCACCGATAGCGGCTGAAGCTTTCTTT
16 | NA | TRBJ1-6 | NA | TRBV2 | CASTTRGGRDNSPLHF | TGTGCCAGCACCACAAGGGGGGGCCGGGATAATTCACCCCTCCACTTT
14 | NA | TRBJ2-7 | NA | TRBV4-1 | CASSPADGGYEQYF | TGCGCCAGCAGCCCAGCGGACGGCGGATACGAGCAGTACTTC
14 | NA | TRBJ1-5 | TRBD1 | TRBV2 | CASSPGQGGLPQHF | TGTGCCAGCAGTCCGGGACAGGGGGGGCTGCCCCAGCATTTT
14 | once | TRBJ2-3 | NA | TRBV5-4 | CASSPDRYTDTQYF | TGTGCCAGCAGCCCCGACAGGTACACAGATACGCAGTATTTT
14 | NA | TRBJ1-4 | NA | TRBV15 | CATSRSAREEKLFF | TGTGCCACCAGCAGATCGGCGAGGGAGGAAAAACTGTTTTTT
13 | NA | TRBJ1-2 | NA | TRBV7-3 | CASSLTTGGGYTF | TGTGCCAGCAGCTTAACGACGGGTGGGGGCTACACCTTC
14 | NA | TRBJ1-1 | NA | TRBV18 | CASSPLGGNTEAFF | TGTGCCAGCTCACCCCTGGGGGGGAACACTGAAGCTTTCTTT
14 | few | TRBJ1-6 | NA | TRBV2 | CASSEGLQYKPLHF | TGTGCCAGCAGTGAAGGGTTACAGTACAAACCCCTCCACTTT
15 | once | TRBJ1-6 | TRBD1 | TRBV6-5 | CASSSEPGQGSPLHF | TGTGCCAGCAGTTCGGAACCGGGACAGGGGTCACCCCTCCACTTT
14 | NA | TRBJ2-5 | NA | TRBV9 | CASSVDGSQETQYF | TGTGCCAGCAGCGTAGACGGGAGCCAAGAGACCCAGTACTTC
14 | NA | TRBJ1-6 | NA | TRBV30 | CASHQGKDNSPLHF | TGTGCCTCCCATCAGGGAAAGGATAATTCACCCCTCCACTTT
14 | NA | TRBJ2-7 | TRBD1 | TRBV11-3 | CASSFGETGLEQYF | TGTGCCAGCAGCTTCGGGGAGACAGGGCTCGAGCAGTACTTC
16 | NA | TRBJ2-2 | TRBD2 | TRBV5-4 | CASSSEGLASTGELFF | TGTGCCAGCAGCTCGGAGGGACTAGCGAGTACCGGGGAGCTGTTTTTT
14 | once | TRBJ1-2 | NA | TRBV15 | CATSRGTANYGYTF | TGTGCCACCAGCAGAGGGACAGCTAACTATGGCTACACCTTC
14 | once | TRBJ2-7 | NA | TRBV28 | CASSRGLGTYEQYF | TGTGCCAGCAGTCGGGGACTGGGAACCTACGAGCAGTACTTC
15 | NA | TRBJ1-2 | TRBD1 | TRBV7-2 | CASSLQGTGGYGYTF | TGTGCCAGCAGCTTACAAGGGACAGGCGGCTATGGCTACACCTTC
16 | NA | TRBJ2-6 | TRBD1 | TRBV24-1 | CATSEGTGSGANVLTF | TGTGCCACCAGCGAAGGGACAGGCTCTGGGGCCAACGTCCTGACTTTC
17 | NA | TRBJ2-7 | TRBD2 | TRBV7-8 | CASSLGGRTSGTYEQYF | TGTGCCAGCAGCTTAGGGGGCCGGACTAGCGGGACCTACGAGCAGTACTTC
15 | NA | TRBJ1-1 | NA | TRBV5-1 | CASSSGSTGSTEAFF | TGCGCCAGCAGCTCCGGGAGTACTGGGAGCACTGAAGCTTTCTTT
14 | NA | TRBJ1-2 | TRBD1 | TRBV3-1/TRBV3-2 | CASSLLDRSYGYTF | TGTGCCAGCAGCCTTCTGGACAGGTCTTATGGCTACACCTTC
16 | once | TRBJ2-7 | NA | TRBV4-3 | CASPLYSGGDPCEQYF | TGCGCCAGCCCCCTTTACTCCGGCGGGGACCCTTGTGAGCAGTACTTC
15 | NA | TRBJ2-3 | NA | TRBV7-9 | CASSSTGGAGGTQYF | TGTGCCAGCAGTTCTACAGGGGGCGCGGGGGGTACGCAGTATTTT
15 | NA | TRBJ2-7 | NA | TRBV6-5 | CASSPGQFPDYEQYF | TGTGCCAGCAGTCCAGGACAGTTCCCAGACTACGAGCAGTACTTC
15 | NA | TRBJ1-1 | NA | TRBV21-1 | CASSKGQGVATEAFF | TGTGCCAGCAGCAAAGGACAGGGGGTTGCCACTGAAGCTTTCTTT
14 | NA | TRBJ1-4 | TRBD1 | TRBV6-4 | CASSEGGGNEKLFF | TGTGCCAGCAGTGAAGGGGGCGGTAATGAAAAACTGTTTTTT
12 | once | TRBJ2-7 | NA | TRBV29-1 | CSVDGGSYEQYF | TGCAGCGTTGACGGCGGTTCCTACGAGCAGTACTTC
16 | NA | TRBJ2-2 | TRBD1 | TRBV6-1 | CASSESGTGSAGELFF | TGTGCCAGCAGTGAATCCGGGACAGGGAGCGCCGGGGAGCTGTTTTTT
11 | NA | TRBJ2-2 | NA | TRBV3-1/TRBV3-2 | CASTSGGELFF | TGTGCCAGCACCAGCGGCGGGGAGCTGTTTTTT
16 | NA | TRBJ2-2 | NA | TRBV9 | CASSVVSGSWPGELFF | TGTGCCAGCAGCGTAGTTAGCGGATCATGGCCCGGGGAGCTGTTTTTT
12 | NA | TRBJ1-6 | TRBD1 | TRBV6-2/TRBV6-3 | CASSRDRGGLHF | TGTGCCAGCAGCCGGGACAGGGGAGGCCTCCACTTT
15 | once | TRBJ2-1 | TRBD1 | TRBV7-3 | CASSAHRGPYNEQFF | TGTGCCAGCAGCGCCCACAGGGGACCCTACAATGAGCAGTTCTTC
15 | once | TRBJ2-1 | TRBD2 | TRBV7-2 | CASSSPAGGRNEQFF | TGTGCCAGCAGCTCCCCGGCGGGGGGGCGGAATGAGCAGTTCTTC
15 | NA | TRBJ2-7 | TRBD2 | TRBV10-1 | CASITGAGGRYEQYF | TGCGCCAGCATAACCGGAGCGGGGGGCAGGTACGAGCAGTACTTC
13 | NA | TRBJ2-3 | NA | TRBV7-3 | CASSLAIQDTQYF | TGTGCCAGCAGCTTGGCAATTCAAGATACGCAGTATTTT
15 | NA | TRBJ1-2 | NA | TRBV19 | CASRPDILANYGYTF | TGTGCCAGTAGGCCTGACATATTAGCTAACTATGGCTACACCTTC
13 | NA | TRBJ1-1 | TRBD1 | TRBV12-3/TRBV12-4 | CASSLGTGTEAFF | TGTGCCAGCAGTTTGGGGACAGGGACTGAAGCTTTCTTT
14 | NA | TRBJ1-2 | TRBD1 | TRBV6-5 | CASARTGANYGYTF | TGTGCCAGCGCCAGGACAGGGGCTAACTATGGCTACACCTTC
14 | NA | TRBJ1-2 | NA | TRBV6-5 | CASSPRTAPHGYTF | TGTGCCAGCAGCCCACGGACAGCCCCCCATGGCTACACCTTC
16 | NA | TRBJ2-5 | TRBD2 | TRBV13 | CASSPLQRGGMETQYF | TGTGCCAGCAGCCCTCTCCAGCGGGGGGGCATGGAGACCCAGTACTTC
13 | once | TRBJ1-2 | TRBD1 | TRBV12-3/TRBV12-4 | CASSPGGSYGYTF | TGTGCCAGCAGCCCAGGGGGGAGCTATGGCTACACCTTC
14 | NA | TRBJ2-3 | NA | TRBV7-9 | CASSRDRSTDTQYF | TGTGCCAGCAGCCGTGACAGGAGCACAGATACGCAGTATTTT
14 | NA | TRBJ2-7 | TRBD2 | TRBV7-9 | CASSITGGTGEQYF | TGTGCCAGCAGCATCACGGGAGGGACCGGCGAGCAGTACTTC
13 | NA | TRBJ1-5 | TRBD1 | TRBV28 | CASSPRGTGYQHF | TGTGCCAGCAGTCCAAGAGGGACAGGATACCAGCATTTT
14 | NA | TRBJ1-1 | TRBD1 | TRBV28 | CASSPGGLNTEAFF | TGTGCCAGCAGTCCAGGGGGTCTGAACACTGAAGCTTTCTTT
14 | NA | TRBJ1-2 | TRBD1 | TRBV29-1 | CSVESKGDSYGYTF | TGCAGCGTTGAATCTAAGGGGGACAGCTATGGCTACACCTTC
16 | NA | TRBJ2-2 | NA | TRBV30 | CAWSAVLGGRGGELFF | TGTGCCTGGAGTGCAGTCTTGGGGGGACGGGGCGGGGAGCTGTTTTTT
15 | NA | TRBJ2-5 | TRBD2 | TRBV19 | CASGTSGGALETQYF | TGTGCCAGTGGGACTAGCGGGGGGGCCCTAGAGACCCAGTACTTC
14 | NA | TRBJ2-1 | TRBD1 | TRBV28 | CASENRGSYNEQFF | TGTGCCAGCGAAAACAGGGGCTCCTACAATGAGCAGTTCTTC
14 | NA | TRBJ2-2 | NA | TRBV24-1 | CATSDGTINGELFF | TGTGCCACCAGTGACGGGACAATCAACGGGGAGCTGTTTTTT
15 | NA | TRBJ2-5 | NA | TRBV18 | CASSPLEAPQETQYF | TGTGCCAGCTCACCGTTAGAGGCTCCCCAAGAGACCCAGTACTTC
12 | NA | TRBJ2-7 | NA | TRBV3-1/TRBV3-2 | CASSHEGREQYF | TGTGCCAGCAGCCATGAGGGTCGGGAGCAGTACTTT